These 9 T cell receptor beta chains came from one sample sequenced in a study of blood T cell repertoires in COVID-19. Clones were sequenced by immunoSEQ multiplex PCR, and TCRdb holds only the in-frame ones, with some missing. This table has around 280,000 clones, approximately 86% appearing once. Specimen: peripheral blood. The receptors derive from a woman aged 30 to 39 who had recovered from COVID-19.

CDR3 nucleotides: TGTGCCAGTAGGGGACAGGGGACCCAAGAGACCCAGTACTTC. It specifies CASRGQGTQETQYF. This sequence joins TRBV19 and TRBJ2-5; 10 positions match TRBD1. The junction had 2 bases not matched to a gene; V was cut back by 6 bases and J by 1 base. Germline values: CDR1 LNHDA, CDR2 SQIVND (reference sequence). The CDR3 has 14 residues.

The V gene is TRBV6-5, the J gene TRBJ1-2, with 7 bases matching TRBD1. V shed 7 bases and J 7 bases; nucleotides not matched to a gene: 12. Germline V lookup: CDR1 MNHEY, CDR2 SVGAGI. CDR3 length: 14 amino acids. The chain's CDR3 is CASTRDGSGGGYTF. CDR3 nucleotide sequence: TGTGCCAGCACCCGGGACGGCTCAGGGGGTGGCTACACCTTC.

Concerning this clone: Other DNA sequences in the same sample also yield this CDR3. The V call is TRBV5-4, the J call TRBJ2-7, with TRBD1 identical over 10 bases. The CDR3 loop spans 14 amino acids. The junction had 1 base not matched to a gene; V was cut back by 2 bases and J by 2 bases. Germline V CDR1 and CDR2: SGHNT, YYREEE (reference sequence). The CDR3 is CASSLGQGAYEQYF. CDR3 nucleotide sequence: TGTGCCAGCAGCTTAGGACAGGGGGCCTACGAGCAGTACTTC.

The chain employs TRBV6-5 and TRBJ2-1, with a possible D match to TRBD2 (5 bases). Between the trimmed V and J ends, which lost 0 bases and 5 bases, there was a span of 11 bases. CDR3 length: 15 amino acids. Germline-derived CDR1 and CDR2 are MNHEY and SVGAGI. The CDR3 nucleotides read TGTGCCAGCAGTTACTCTCGTCCCGGGAACAATGAGCAGTTCTTC. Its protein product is CASSYSRPGNNEQFF.

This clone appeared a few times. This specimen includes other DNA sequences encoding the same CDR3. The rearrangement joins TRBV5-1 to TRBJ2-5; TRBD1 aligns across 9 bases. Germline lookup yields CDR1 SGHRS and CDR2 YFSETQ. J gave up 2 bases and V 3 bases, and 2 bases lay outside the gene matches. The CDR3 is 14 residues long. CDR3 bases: TGCGCCAGCAGCTCCGGACAGGGGCAAGAGACCCAGTACTTC. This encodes CASSSGQGQETQYF. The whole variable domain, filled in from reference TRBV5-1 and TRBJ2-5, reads KAGVTQTPRYLIKTRGQQVTLSCSPISGHRSVSWYQQTPGQGLQFLFEYFSETQRNKGNFPGRFSGRQFSNSRSEMNVSTLELGDSALYLCASSSGQGQETQYFGPGTRLLVL.

The CDR3 sequence is CASSTGSDQPQHF. The CDR3 region has the DNA TGTGCCAGCTCGACAGGTTCTGATCAGCCCCAGCATTTT. The rearrangement links TRBV27 to TRBJ1-5, with a tentative D call TRBD1 (6 bases). The CDR3 consists of 13 residues. CDR1 and CDR2 (germline): MNHEY, SMNVEV (reference sequence). Deletions cut 8 bases from V and 5 bases from J, with 13 bases between.

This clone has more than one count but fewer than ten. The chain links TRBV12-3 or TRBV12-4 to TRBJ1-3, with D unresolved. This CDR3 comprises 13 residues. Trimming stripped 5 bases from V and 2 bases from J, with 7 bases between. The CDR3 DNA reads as TGTGCCAGCAGTGAGGTAGCTGGAAACACCATATATTTT. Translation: CASSEVAGNTIYF.

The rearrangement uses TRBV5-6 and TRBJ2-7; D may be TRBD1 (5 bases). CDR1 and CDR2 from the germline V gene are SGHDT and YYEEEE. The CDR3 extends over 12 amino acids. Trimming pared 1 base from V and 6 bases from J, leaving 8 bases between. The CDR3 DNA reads TGTGCCAGCAGCTTGCTAGGGGTCGAGCAGTACTTC. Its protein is CASSLLGVEQYF.

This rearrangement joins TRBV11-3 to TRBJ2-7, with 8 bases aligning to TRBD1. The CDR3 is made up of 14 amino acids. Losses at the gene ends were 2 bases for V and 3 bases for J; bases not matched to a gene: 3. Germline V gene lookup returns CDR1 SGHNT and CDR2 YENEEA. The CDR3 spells CASSLPDRVYEQYF. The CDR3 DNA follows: TGTGCCAGCAGCTTACCGGACAGGGTCTACGAGCAGTACTTC.